A selection of T cell receptor beta chains follows, all from one sample in a study of blood T cell repertoires in COVID-19. This table comes from immunoSEQ multiplex PCR, and its TCRdb copy is limited to in-frame clones, with some not included. Here the sample spans nearly 250,000 clones, around 86% being singletons. The sequenced material came from PBMCs or T cells enriched from blood (not recorded which). All receptors come from a woman between 50 and 59 years old who had recovered from COVID-19. Each CDR3 is given with its conserved first and last residue. The D gene is left open where the match is weak. Some rows have no size entry. The others give once, few or many, or a class for an expanded clone.

V,D,size,J,DNA,CDR3
TRBV30,TRBD1,NA,TRBJ2-7,TGTGCCTGGAGTGTACCGTCCAGGGGGATGGGTGAGCAGTACTTC,CAWSVPSRGMGEQYF
TRBV13,TRBD1,NA,TRBJ1-2,TGTGCCAGCAGCTTTAACAGGGGCCTGGTACAAGGCTACACCTTC,CASSFNRGLVQGYTF
TRBV7-3,TRBD1,NA,TRBJ2-5,TGTGCCAGCAGCTTATTGGGACAGGGCCAAGAGACCCAGTACTTC,CASSLLGQGQETQYF
TRBV7-9,TRBD1,NA,TRBJ1-2,TGTGCCAGCAGCTTAGGGTTCGGACAGGGCGGCTATGGCTACACCTTC,CASSLGFGQGGYGYTF
TRBV5-1,NA,NA,TRBJ2-7,TGCGCCAGCAGCTTGGTACCAGGGAACTACGAGCAGTACTTC,CASSLVPGNYEQYF
TRBV29-1,TRBD1,few,TRBJ1-6,TGCAGCGTCACCCGAGACGGGACAGGGTCTAGTCCCTATAATTCACCCCTCCACTTT,CSVTRDGTGSSPYNSPLHF
TRBV4-1,TRBD1,many,TRBJ2-7,TGCGCCAGCAGCCAAGGAAGGACAGGGGGTTACGAGCAGTACTTC,CASSQGRTGGYEQYF
TRBV4-1,NA,NA,TRBJ2-5,TGCGCCAGCAGCCCGAGGAACTCGCAAGAGACCCAGTACTTC,CASSPRNSQETQYF
TRBV3-1/TRBV3-2,NA,NA,TRBJ1-2,TGTGCCAGCAGCCAGAATGCACAGGGTTCTAGTGGCTACACCTTC,CASSQNAQGSSGYTF
TRBV5-1,TRBD1,NA,TRBJ1-1,TGCGCCAGCAGGCTGACAGGGTGGCTCGCTGAAGCTTTCTTT,CASRLTGWLAEAFF
TRBV6-2/TRBV6-3,TRBD2,once,TRBJ2-1,TGTGCCAGCAGCCCCCAGTGGACTAGGTCCTACAATGAGCAGTTCTTC,CASSPQWTRSYNEQFF
TRBV7-9,TRBD2,NA,TRBJ2-5,TGTGCCAGCAGCTCCCGGACTAGTGTAGAGACCCAGTACTTC,CASSSRTSVETQYF
TRBV21-1,NA,NA,TRBJ2-7,TGTGCCAGCACAGAAGATGGGGACAGGGCCCACGAGCAGTACTTC,CASTEDGDRAHEQYF
TRBV6-2/TRBV6-3,NA,NA,TRBJ2-5,TGTGCCAGCAGTTACAAGGAGATTCCGGAGACCCAGTACTTC,CASSYKEIPETQYF
TRBV7-3,NA,NA,TRBJ2-1,TGTGCCAGCAGCCCCCGCAGGACTATCTCCTACAATGAGCAGTTCTTC,CASSPRRTISYNEQFF
TRBV14,NA,once,TRBJ1-1,TGTGCCAGCAGTCTACAGGTGAACACTGAAGCTTTCTTT,CASSLQVNTEAFF
TRBV7-6,NA,NA,TRBJ2-6,TGTGCCAGCAGCTCCCCAGGGTTTGGGGCCAACGTCCTGACTTTC,CASSSPGFGANVLTF
TRBV2,TRBD2,once,TRBJ2-3,TGTGCCACCCGGACTAGCGGGAGAGATACGCAGTATTTT,CATRTSGRDTQYF
TRBV19,NA,once,TRBJ2-7,TGTGCCAGTAGTATCTCTCATGGGGAGTCCTACGAGCAGTACTTC,CASSISHGESYEQYF
TRBV9,NA,NA,TRBJ2-1,TGTGCCAGCAGCGTAGAGGGACACCACTACAATGAGCAGTTCTTC,CASSVEGHHYNEQFF
TRBV9,NA,NA,TRBJ1-3,TGTGCCAGCAGCGTTCGGGGGTCTGGAAACACCATATATTTT,CASSVRGSGNTIYF
TRBV29-1,NA,once,TRBJ2-7,TGCAGCGTTGAGGAGGGAGCCTACGAGCAGTACTTC,CSVEEGAYEQYF
TRBV4-2,TRBD2,NA,TRBJ2-3,TGTGCCAGCAGCCAAGATCGGGGGACTAGCAGGGCAGATACGCAGTATTTT,CASSQDRGTSRADTQYF
TRBV6-2/TRBV6-3,TRBD2,NA,TRBJ2-7,TGTGCCAGCAGTTACTCGCCATGGACTAGCGGGAGTTACGAGCAGTACTTC,CASSYSPWTSGSYEQYF
TRBV9,NA,once,TRBJ1-3,TGTGCCAGCAGCTCAGAGAGGTATAGAAACACCATATATTTT,CASSSERYRNTIYF
TRBV7-8,TRBD1,NA,TRBJ2-1,TGTGCCAGCAGCCAAGGGACAGTTTTAAGCTCCTACAATGAGCAGTTCTTC,CASSQGTVLSSYNEQFF
TRBV5-1,NA,NA,TRBJ1-5,TGCGCCAGCAGCCTGATGGATCCGGAGTTGCAGCCCCAGCATTTT,CASSLMDPELQPQHF
TRBV19,TRBD1,NA,TRBJ1-2,TGTGCCAGTAGTATAGCCCGGGACAGCGTCTATGGCTACACCTTC,CASSIARDSVYGYTF
TRBV6-5,NA,NA,TRBJ2-2,TGTGCCACCTCAGTTCCGGGAGATCATACCGGGGAGCTGTTTTTT,CATSVPGDHTGELFF
TRBV11-2,NA,once,TRBJ2-5,TGTGCCAGCGGGTGGAGGGCCCAAGAGACCCAGTACTTC,CASGWRAQETQYF
TRBV18,NA,once,TRBJ1-5,TGTGCCAGCTCACCAGGTTTCCAGAATCAGCCCCAGCATTTT,CASSPGFQNQPQHF
TRBV10-3,NA,NA,TRBJ2-7,TGTGCCATCAGTGAGCCTGACCCGCGACAGAAGGGCGAGCAGTACTTC,CAISEPDPRQKGEQYF
TRBV4-1,TRBD2,few,TRBJ2-1,TGCGCCAGCAGCCGCGGGACTAGCGGGGGGAATGAGCAGTTCTTC,CASSRGTSGGNEQFF
TRBV28,TRBD2,NA,TRBJ2-7,TGTGCCAGCAGTGGGACTAGCTACGAGCAGTACTTC,CASSGTSYEQYF
TRBV19,NA,NA,TRBJ1-3,TGTGCCAGTATCCAGCGGTCAGGTCCGGCCACCATATATTTT,CASIQRSGPATIYF
TRBV5-1,TRBD2,NA,TRBJ2-1,TGCGCCAGCAGCTTGGAAGTAGCGGGAGTGAATAATGAGCAGTTCTTC,CASSLEVAGVNNEQFF
TRBV15,NA,few,TRBJ1-2,TGTGCCACCAGCAGAGATTGGACAGCCTATGGCTACACCTTC,CATSRDWTAYGYTF
TRBV18,NA,NA,TRBJ1-4,TGTGCCAGCTCCCTCGTGGCCAGGGCAACTAATGAAAAACTGTTTTTT,CASSLVARATNEKLFF
TRBV19,TRBD2,NA,TRBJ2-5,TGTGCCAGTAGTAACGGACTAGCGGGGCAAGAGACCCAGTACTTC,CASSNGLAGQETQYF
TRBV7-8,NA,NA,TRBJ2-7,TGTGCCACCGAGCGGCCCCCCTGGTACGAGCAGTACTTC,CATERPPWYEQYF
TRBV24-1,TRBD2,NA,TRBJ2-3,TGTGCCACCAGTGAAGGCGGGGGGCCCACAGATACGCAGTATTTT,CATSEGGGPTDTQYF
TRBV7-2,TRBD2,NA,TRBJ2-7,TGTGCCAGCAGCCCGAGGACTAGCGGGAAGCACGAGCAGTACTTC,CASSPRTSGKHEQYF
TRBV10-3,NA,NA,TRBJ1-1,TGTGCCATCAGATCGACAGAACTAAACACTGAAGCTTTCTTT,CAIRSTELNTEAFF
TRBV27,TRBD1,NA,TRBJ1-4,TGTGCCAGCCGAATAACCGGGACAGGGAACGCTAATGAAAAACTGTTTTTT,CASRITGTGNANEKLFF
TRBV7-2,NA,NA,TRBJ1-3,TGTGCCAGCTCTACCTTCTCTGGAAACACCATATATTTT,CASSTFSGNTIYF
TRBV4-3,TRBD2,NA,TRBJ2-3,TGCGCCAGCAGCCCGCTCGGGGGGGGGCCAAGCACAGATACGCAGTATTTT,CASSPLGGGPSTDTQYF
TRBV27,TRBD1,few,TRBJ1-6,TGTGCCAGCAGTTTATTCCCGCGGACAGGGGTGGATTCACCCCTCCACTTT,CASSLFPRTGVDSPLHF
TRBV7-2,TRBD2,NA,TRBJ2-7,TGTGCCAGCAGCCCGAGACTAGCGGGGAGGGCCTACGAGCAGTACTTC,CASSPRLAGRAYEQYF
TRBV28,NA,NA,TRBJ1-5,TGTGCCAGCAGTTTACAGTTTCGACAGCCCCAGCATTTT,CASSLQFRQPQHF
TRBV5-4,TRBD2,NA,TRBJ2-1,TGTGCCAGCAGCTCCGGGACTAGCGGGGAGTACAATGAGCAGTTCTTC,CASSSGTSGEYNEQFF
TRBV9,TRBD1,NA,TRBJ2-7,TGTGCCAGCAGCGCCGGCGCTGACAGGGCAATCTACGAGCAGTACTTC,CASSAGADRAIYEQYF
TRBV10-1,NA,NA,TRBJ1-4,TGCGCCAGCAGGGACGGCCAGGGACTGTTTTTT,CASRDGQGLFF
TRBV7-3,TRBD2,NA,TRBJ2-3,TGTGCCAGCAGCCCCTGGGGGGGTCTAACAGATACGCAGTATTTT,CASSPWGGLTDTQYF
TRBV6-2/TRBV6-3,NA,few,TRBJ1-1,TGTGCCAGCAGTTACCAGGCCCCGAACACTGAAGCTTTCTTT,CASSYQAPNTEAFF
TRBV5-1,NA,NA,TRBJ1-5,TGCGCCAGCAGCTTGTCCCTGAATCAGCCCCAGCATTTT,CASSLSLNQPQHF